This T cell receptor beta chain was identified during a study of cytomegalovirus exposure and HLA in healthy donors. As for this clone: Antigen: not known.

Amplification used 60 Vbeta primers and 13 Jbeta primers. The assay was immunoSEQ multiplex PCR, and TCRdb's table has in-frame clones only and misses some. The table has 190,000 or so clones, around 83% seen once. Study-wide results and caveats: In a later analysis, V- and J-gene trimming of beta chains associated with a DCLRE1C missense variant, replicated independently.

The donors gave bone marrow, and they were healthy. The sequencing sample was made of PBMCs. The source is a woman aged 45 to 65 in good health and CMV-seropositive.

CDR3 sequence reads: CATSRVRLPGGQGVNIQYF. CDR3 DNA: TGTGCCACCAGCAGAGTCAGACTACCTGGGGGACAGGGGGTAAACATTCAGTACTTC. The V call is TRBV15, the J call TRBJ2-4; TRBD1 matches 11 bases. Unmatched junction bases numbered 14, after V lost 1 base and J lost 6 bases. The CDR3 is 19 amino acids. Germline CDR1 is LNHNV and CDR2 is YYDKDF (reference sequence).